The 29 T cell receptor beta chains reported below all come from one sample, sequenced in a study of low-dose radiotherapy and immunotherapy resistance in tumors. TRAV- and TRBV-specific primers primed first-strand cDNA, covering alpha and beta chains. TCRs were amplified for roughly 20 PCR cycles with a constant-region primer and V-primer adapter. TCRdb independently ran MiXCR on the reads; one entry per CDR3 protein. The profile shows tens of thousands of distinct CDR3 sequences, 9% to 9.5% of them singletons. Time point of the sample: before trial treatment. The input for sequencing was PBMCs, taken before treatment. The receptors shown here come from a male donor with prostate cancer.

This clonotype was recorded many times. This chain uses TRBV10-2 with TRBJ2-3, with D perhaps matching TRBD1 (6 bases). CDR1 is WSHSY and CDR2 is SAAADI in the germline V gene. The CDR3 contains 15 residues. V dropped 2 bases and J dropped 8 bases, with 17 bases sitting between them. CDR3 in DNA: TGCGCCAGCAGTGAGAGGGACACCCAAGCAGCTACGCAGTATTTT. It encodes CASSERDTQAATQYF.

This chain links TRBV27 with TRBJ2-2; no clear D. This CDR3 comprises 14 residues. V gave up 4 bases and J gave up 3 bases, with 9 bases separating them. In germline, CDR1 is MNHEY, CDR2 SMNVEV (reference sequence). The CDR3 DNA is TGTGCCAGCAGTTCTTTTGGCTACACCGGGGAGCTGTTTTTT. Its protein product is CASSSFGYTGELFF.

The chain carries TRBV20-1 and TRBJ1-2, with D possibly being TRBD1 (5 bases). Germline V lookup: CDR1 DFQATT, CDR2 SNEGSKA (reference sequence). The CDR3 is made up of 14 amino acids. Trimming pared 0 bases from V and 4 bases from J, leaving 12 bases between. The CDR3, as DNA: TGCAGTGCTAGAGAAGGGGTCACTGGCTATGGCTACACCTTC. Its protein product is CSAREGVTGYGYTF.

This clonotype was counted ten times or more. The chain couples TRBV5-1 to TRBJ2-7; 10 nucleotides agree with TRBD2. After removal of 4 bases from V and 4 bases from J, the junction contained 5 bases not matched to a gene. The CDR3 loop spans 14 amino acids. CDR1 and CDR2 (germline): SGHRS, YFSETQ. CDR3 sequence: CASSSTSGIYEQYF. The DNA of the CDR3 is TGCGCCAGCAGCAGTACTAGCGGGATATACGAGCAGTACTTC.

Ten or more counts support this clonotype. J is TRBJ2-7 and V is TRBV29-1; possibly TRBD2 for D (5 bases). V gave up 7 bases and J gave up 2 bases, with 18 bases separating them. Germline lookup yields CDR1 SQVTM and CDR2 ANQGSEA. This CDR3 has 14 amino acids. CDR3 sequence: CSGTAGPSTYEQYF. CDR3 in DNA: TGCAGCGGGACCGCGGGTCCAAGCACCTACGAGCAGTACTTC.

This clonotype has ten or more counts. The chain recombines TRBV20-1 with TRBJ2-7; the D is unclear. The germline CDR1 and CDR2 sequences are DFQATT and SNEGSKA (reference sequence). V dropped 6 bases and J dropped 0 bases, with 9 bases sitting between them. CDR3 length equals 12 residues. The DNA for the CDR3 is TGCAGTGCGTCGCGGAACTCCTACGAGCAGTACTTC. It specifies CSASRNSYEQYF.

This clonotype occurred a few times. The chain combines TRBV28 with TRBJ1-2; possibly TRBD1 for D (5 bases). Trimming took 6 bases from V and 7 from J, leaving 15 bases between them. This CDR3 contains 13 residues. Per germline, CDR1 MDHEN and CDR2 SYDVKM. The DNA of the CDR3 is TGTGCCAGCAGAAACCTGGGAGGGACTGGCTACACCTTC. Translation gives CASRNLGGTGYTF.

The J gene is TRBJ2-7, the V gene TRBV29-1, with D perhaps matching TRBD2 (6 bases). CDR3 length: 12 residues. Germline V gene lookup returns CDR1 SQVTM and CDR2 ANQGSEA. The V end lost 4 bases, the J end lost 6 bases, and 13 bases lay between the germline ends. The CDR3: CSVVSGVGEQYF. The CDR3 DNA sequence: TGCAGCGTTGTGTCGGGGGTCGGCGAGCAGTACTTC.

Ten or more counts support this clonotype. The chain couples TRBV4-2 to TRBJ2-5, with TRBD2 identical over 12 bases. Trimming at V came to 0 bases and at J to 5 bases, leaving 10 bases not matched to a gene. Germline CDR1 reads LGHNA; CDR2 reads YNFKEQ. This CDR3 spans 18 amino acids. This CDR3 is CASSQETGLAGPLETQYF. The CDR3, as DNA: TGTGCCAGCAGCCAAGAGACCGGACTAGCGGGGCCTCTGGAGACCCAGTACTTC.

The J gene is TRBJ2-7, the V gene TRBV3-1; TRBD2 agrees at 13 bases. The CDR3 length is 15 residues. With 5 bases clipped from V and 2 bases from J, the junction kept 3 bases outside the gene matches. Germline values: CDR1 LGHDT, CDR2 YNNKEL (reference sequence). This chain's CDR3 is CASSFGTSGTYEQYF. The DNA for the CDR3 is TGTGCCAGCAGCTTTGGGACTAGCGGGACCTACGAGCAGTACTTC.

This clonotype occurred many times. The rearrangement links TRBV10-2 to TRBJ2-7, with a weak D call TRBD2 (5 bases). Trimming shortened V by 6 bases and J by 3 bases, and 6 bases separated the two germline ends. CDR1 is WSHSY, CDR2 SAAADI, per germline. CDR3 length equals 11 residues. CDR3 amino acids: CASRRDYEQYF. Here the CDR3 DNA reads TGCGCCAGCAGACGGGACTACGAGCAGTACTTC.

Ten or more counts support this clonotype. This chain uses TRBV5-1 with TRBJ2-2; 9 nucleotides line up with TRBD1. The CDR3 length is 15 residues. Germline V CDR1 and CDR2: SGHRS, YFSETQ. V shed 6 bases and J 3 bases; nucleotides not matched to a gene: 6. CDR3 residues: CASTPRQGDTGELFF. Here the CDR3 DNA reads TGCGCCAGCACCCCCCGACAGGGGGACACCGGGGAGCTGTTTTTT.

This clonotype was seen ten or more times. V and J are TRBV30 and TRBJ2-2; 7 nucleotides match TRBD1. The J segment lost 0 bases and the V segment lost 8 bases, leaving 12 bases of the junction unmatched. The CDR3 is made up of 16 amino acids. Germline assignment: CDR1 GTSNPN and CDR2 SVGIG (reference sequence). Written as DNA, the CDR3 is TGTGCCGGTCGAAACAGGGGAAGACCGAACACCGGGGAGCTGTTTTTT. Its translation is CAGRNRGRPNTGELFF. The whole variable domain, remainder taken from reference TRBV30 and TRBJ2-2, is SQTIHQWPATLVQPVGSPLSLECTVEGTSNPNLYWYRQAAGRGLQLLFYSVGIGQISSEVPQNLSASRPQDRQFILSSKKLLLSDSGFYLCAGRNRGRPNTGELFFGEGSRLTVL.

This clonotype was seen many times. The CDR3 nucleotides read TGTGCCAGCAGTAACAGGGCTGGTCAAGATACGCAGTATTTT. Translation gives CASSNRAGQDTQYF. J is TRBJ2-3 and V is TRBV28; a weak D match, TRBD1 (6 bases). V shed 5 bases and J shed 5 bases, with 14 bases lying between them. CDR3 size: 14 residues. Germline CDR1 reads MDHEN; CDR2 reads SYDVKM. Together with reference TRBV28 and TRBJ2-3, the CDR3 gives the full variable domain: DVKVTQSSRYLVKRTGEKVFLECVQDMDHENMFWYRQDPGLGLRLIYFSYDVKMKEKGDIPEGYSVSREKKERFSLILESASTNQTSMYLCASSNRAGQDTQYFGPGTRLTVL.

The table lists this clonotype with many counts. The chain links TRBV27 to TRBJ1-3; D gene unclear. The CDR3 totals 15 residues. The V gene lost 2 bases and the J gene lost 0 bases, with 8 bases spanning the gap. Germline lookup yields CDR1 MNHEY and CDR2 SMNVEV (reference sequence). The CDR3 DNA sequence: TGTGCCAGCAGTTTAACGGCCAGCTCTGGAAACACCATATATTTT. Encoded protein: CASSLTASSGNTIYF.

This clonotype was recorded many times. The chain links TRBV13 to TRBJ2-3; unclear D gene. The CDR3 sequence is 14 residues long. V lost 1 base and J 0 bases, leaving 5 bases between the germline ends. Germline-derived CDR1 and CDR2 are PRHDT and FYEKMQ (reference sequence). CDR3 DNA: TGTGCCAGCAGCTTAGCGGAGAGCACAGATACGCAGTATTTT. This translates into CASSLAESTDTQYF.

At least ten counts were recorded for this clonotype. The CDR3 protein is CASSQSRTGWLETQYF. CDR3 bases: TGCGCCAGCAGTCAATCGCGTACAGGGTGGTTGGAGACCCAGTACTTC. The chain joins TRBV23-1 to TRBJ2-5; perhaps TRBD1 as D (6 bases). TRBV23-1 is recorded as an ORF, its role being uncertain. V gave up 0 bases and J gave up 5 bases, with 16 bases separating them. The CDR3 has 16 amino acids.

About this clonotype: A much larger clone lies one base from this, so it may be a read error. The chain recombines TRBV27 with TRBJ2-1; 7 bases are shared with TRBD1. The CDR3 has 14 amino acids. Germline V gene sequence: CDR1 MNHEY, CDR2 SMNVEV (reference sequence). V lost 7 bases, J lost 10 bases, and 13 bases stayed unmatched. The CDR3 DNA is TGTGCCAGCAATCGGGGAGAGGGGGCGAGGGAGCAGTTCTTC. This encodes CASNRGEGAREQFF.

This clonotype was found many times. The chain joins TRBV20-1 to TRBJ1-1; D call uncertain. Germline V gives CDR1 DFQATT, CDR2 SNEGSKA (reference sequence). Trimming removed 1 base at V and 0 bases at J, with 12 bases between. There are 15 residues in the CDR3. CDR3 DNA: TGCAGTGCTAGAGTTGGTCCAAACCTGAACACTGAAGCTTTCTTT. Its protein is CSARVGPNLNTEAFF.

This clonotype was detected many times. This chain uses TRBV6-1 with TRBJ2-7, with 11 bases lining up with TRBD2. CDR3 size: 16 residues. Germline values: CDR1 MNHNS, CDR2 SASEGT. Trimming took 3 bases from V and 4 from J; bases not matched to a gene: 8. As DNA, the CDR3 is TGTGCCAGCAGTGAGAACTTACTAGCGGGAGTTTACGAGCAGTACTTC. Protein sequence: CASSENLLAGVYEQYF.

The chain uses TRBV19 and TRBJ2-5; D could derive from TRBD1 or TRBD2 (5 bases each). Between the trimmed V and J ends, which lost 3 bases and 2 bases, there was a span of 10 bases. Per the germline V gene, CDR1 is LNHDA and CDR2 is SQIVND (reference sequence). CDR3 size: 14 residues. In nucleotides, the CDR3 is TGTGCCAGTAGTATGGGGGTCGGACAAGAGACCCAGTACTTC. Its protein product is CASSMGVGQETQYF.

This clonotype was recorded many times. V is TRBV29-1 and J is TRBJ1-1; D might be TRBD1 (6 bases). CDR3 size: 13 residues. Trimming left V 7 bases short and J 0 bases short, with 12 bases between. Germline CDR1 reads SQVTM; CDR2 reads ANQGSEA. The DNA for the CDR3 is TGCAGCGCCACGGGACAAATGAACACTGAAGCTTTCTTT. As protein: CSATGQMNTEAFF.

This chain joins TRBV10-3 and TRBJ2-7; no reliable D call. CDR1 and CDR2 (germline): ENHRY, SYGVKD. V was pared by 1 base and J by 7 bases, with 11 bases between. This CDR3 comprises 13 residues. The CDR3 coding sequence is TGTGCCATCAGTGAGTATCGGCCGGAGGAGCAGTACTTC. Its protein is CAISEYRPEEQYF.

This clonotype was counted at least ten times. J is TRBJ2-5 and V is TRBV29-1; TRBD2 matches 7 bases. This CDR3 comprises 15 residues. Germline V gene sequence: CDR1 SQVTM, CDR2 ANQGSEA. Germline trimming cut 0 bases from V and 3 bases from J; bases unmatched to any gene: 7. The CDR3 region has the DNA TGCAGCGTTGAAGATCGGTGGGAGGGGAAAGAGACCCAGTACTTC. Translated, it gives CSVEDRWEGKETQYF.

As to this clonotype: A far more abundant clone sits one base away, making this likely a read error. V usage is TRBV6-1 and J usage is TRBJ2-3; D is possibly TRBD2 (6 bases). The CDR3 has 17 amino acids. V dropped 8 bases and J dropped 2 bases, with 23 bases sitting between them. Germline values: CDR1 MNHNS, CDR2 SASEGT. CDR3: CASGYSGFSGLTDTQYF. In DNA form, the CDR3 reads TGTGCCAGCGGTTACTCGGGGTTTAGCGGACTCACAGATACGCAGTATTTT.

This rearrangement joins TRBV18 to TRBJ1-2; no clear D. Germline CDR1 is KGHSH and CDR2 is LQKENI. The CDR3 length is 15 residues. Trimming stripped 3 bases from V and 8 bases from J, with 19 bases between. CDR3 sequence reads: CASSPGRPGVGGYTF. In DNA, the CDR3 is TGTGCCAGCTCACCTGGGAGGCCTGGAGTCGGGGGCTACACCTTC.

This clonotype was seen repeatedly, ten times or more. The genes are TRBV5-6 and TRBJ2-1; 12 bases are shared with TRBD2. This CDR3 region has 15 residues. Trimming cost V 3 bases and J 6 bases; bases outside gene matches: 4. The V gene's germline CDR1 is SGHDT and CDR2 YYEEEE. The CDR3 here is CASSSGLAGSNEQFF. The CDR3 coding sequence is TGTGCCAGCAGCTCCGGACTAGCGGGAAGCAATGAGCAGTTCTTC.

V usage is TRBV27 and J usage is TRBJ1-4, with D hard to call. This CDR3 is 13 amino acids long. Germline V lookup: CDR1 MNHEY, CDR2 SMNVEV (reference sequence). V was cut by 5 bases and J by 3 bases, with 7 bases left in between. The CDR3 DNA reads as TGTGCCAGCAGTCTCTCAGCTAATGAAAAACTGTTTTTT. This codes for CASSLSANEKLFF.

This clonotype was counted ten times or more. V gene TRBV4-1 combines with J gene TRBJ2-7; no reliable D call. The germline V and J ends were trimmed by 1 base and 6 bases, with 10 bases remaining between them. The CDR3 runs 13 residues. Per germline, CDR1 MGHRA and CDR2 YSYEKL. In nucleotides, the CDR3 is TGCGCCAGCAGCCAAGGGTTCTTCGGCGAGCAGTACTTC. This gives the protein CASSQGFFGEQYF.